What follows are 19 T cell receptor beta chains derived from one specimen sequenced in a study of T cells in Graves' hyperthyroidism and ophthalmopathy (dated by TCRdb to between 2019 and 2020). The receptor library was made with multiplex PCR. Sequencing relied on an Illumina HiSeq 2000. The TCR beta CDR3 regions were amplified from RNA transcripts. The TCR CDR3 was subjected to a first round of RT-PCR using the HTBI primer set and the Qiagen OneStep RT-PCR kit. The public reads were reanalyzed by TCRdb: fastp trimming at Q25, MiXCR alignment, in-frame beta chains only. When rows share a CDR3 protein, they turn into one entry using the most common DNA and genes. This sample comprises 450,000 to 650,000 distinct CDR3 sequences, over 12% of them detected only once. Of the sample, less than 9% is held by the ten largest clones. The sample comprised blood. The receptors were sampled from a woman younger than 35 with Graves' ophthalmopathy.

This clonotype was detected many times. CDR3 protein: CASNDGQGADEQFF. The CDR3 DNA reads TGTGCCAGCAACGACGGACAGGGGGCGGATGAGCAGTTCTTC. This chain uses TRBV6-2 or TRBV6-3 with TRBJ2-1; 11 positions match TRBD1. Germline assignment: CDR1 MNHEY and CDR2 SVGEGT. The CDR3 runs to 14 residues. V lost 7 bases to trimming and J lost 8 bases; unmatched junction nucleotides: 7.

This clonotype was counted at least ten times. The chain recombines TRBV2 with TRBJ2-7, with D unresolved. The germline V gene encodes CDR1 SNHLY and CDR2 FYNNEI. CDR3 length equals 15 residues. Trimming removed 4 bases at V and 7 bases at J, with 20 bases between. The CDR3 DNA reads as TGTGCCAGCAGTGGAGAAGGATTAACCTACTCAGAGCAGTACTTC. It yields the protein CASSGEGLTYSEQYF.

This clonotype was detected many times. The V and J genes are TRBV2 and TRBJ1-1, with TRBD1 identical over 7 bases. Germline V gene lookup returns CDR1 SNHLY and CDR2 FYNNEI. V lost 6 bases to trimming and J lost 8 bases; unmatched junction nucleotides: 12. CDR3 length: 14 amino acids. CDR3 in DNA: TGTGCCAGCAGGGACCTCGGGACAGTGACAGAAGCTTTCTTT. Its protein product is CASRDLGTVTEAFF.

To note about this clonotype: One junction end does not reproduce the germline sequence, and a read error may be involved. V is TRBV6-2 or TRBV6-3 and J is TRBJ2-7; TRBD2 agrees at 10 bases. The CDR3 is made up of 14 amino acids. Germline CDR1 is MNHEY and CDR2 is SVGEGT. CDR3 amino acids: CACSWTSGSYEQYF. The CDR3 region has the DNA TGTGCCTGCAGTTGGACTAGCGGATCCTACGAGCAGTACTTC.

There are many counts of this clonotype. The chain joins TRBV9 to TRBJ2-5; D uncertain. The length of the CDR3 is 13 residues. The germline CDR1 and CDR2 sequences are SGDLS and YYNGEE. V gave up 4 bases and J gave up 5 bases, with 12 bases separating them. CDR3 DNA: TGTGCCAGCAGCACACAGCAGTTGGAGACCCAGTACTTC. It translates to CASSTQQLETQYF.

This clonotype has a count of ten or more. The CDR3 nucleotides are TGTGCCAGCAGAGATGACAGGGGGCAAGGCTACACCTTC. It is translated as CASRDDRGQGYTF. V and J are TRBV2 and TRBJ1-2; 10 positions agree with TRBD1. CDR1 and CDR2 from the germline V gene are SNHLY and FYNNEI. The CDR3 is 13 residues long. V lost 6 bases and J lost 8; bases outside the gene matches: 6.

This clonotype appeared a few times. The chain recombines TRBV29-1 with TRBJ1-2; D is ambiguous. The CDR3 sequence is 11 residues long. Germline CDR1 SQVTM, CDR2 ANQGSEA. Trimming cost V 1 base and J 2 bases, with 2 bases left between them. CDR3 residues: CSVEGNYGYTF. The CDR3 nucleotides are TGCAGCGTTGAAGGGAACTATGGCTACACCTTC.

The chain uses TRBV11-2 and TRBJ1-1; 10 nucleotides match TRBD1. Germline assignment: CDR1 SGHAT and CDR2 FQNNGV. CDR3 length: 16 amino acids. With 4 bases clipped from V and 4 bases from J, the junction kept 9 bases outside the gene matches. The CDR3 loop reads CASSSIRDRGGTEAFF. DNA of the CDR3: TGTGCCAGCAGCTCGATCCGGGACAGGGGAGGCACTGAAGCTTTCTTT.

The genes are TRBV20-1 and TRBJ2-7; 13 nucleotides align to TRBD2. Germline V gene data show CDR1 as DFQATT and CDR2 as SNEGSKA (reference sequence). V lost 8 bases, J lost 2 bases, and 9 bases stayed unmatched. The CDR3 extends over 15 amino acids. The CDR3 reads CSSQRLAGGTYEQYF. In DNA, the CDR3 is TGCAGTTCCCAACGACTAGCGGGAGGTACCTACGAGCAGTACTTC.

The chain has TRBV20-1 and TRBJ1-1; D perhaps matches TRBD1 (5 bases). The CDR3 totals 17 residues. Germline V gene sequence: CDR1 DFQATT, CDR2 SNEGSKA (reference sequence). V was pared by 8 bases and J by 1 base, with 26 bases between. This chain's CDR3 is CSPSPAGVWPKNTEAFF. CDR3 bases: TGCAGTCCCTCCCCAGCGGGGGTGTGGCCCAAGAACACTGAAGCTTTCTTT.

This clonotype was seen a handful of times. The chain recombines TRBV9 with TRBJ2-7, with D perhaps being TRBD1 or TRBD2 (6 bases each). Germline V gene sequence: CDR1 SGDLS, CDR2 YYNGEE. The CDR3 totals 15 residues. The V gene lost 3 bases and the J gene lost 1 base, with 14 bases spanning the gap. The CDR3 coding sequence is TGTGCCAGCAGCGGGGGGGCGGGAACATCCTACGAGCAGTACTTC. It is translated as CASSGGAGTSYEQYF.

This clonotype was seen many times. The J gene is TRBJ2-5, the V gene TRBV20-1; possibly TRBD1 or TRBD2 for D (6 bases each). The CDR3 runs 14 residues. V was shortened by 8 bases and J by 10 bases, with 26 bases between the two germline ends. CDR1 DFQATT and CDR2 SNEGSKA come from the germline V gene (reference sequence). The CDR3 reads CSHRIGRGQVVQYF. In DNA form, the CDR3 reads TGCAGTCACAGGATTGGACGGGGGCAGGTCGTCCAGTACTTC.

This clonotype was counted at least ten times. The CDR3 DNA is TGTGCCAGCAGCCAATTAGGAGGGGTACTCTATGGCTACACCTTC. Translated, it gives CASSQLGGVLYGYTF. V gene TRBV14 combines with J gene TRBJ1-2; D possibly corresponds to TRBD1 (5 bases). V was shortened by 2 bases and J by 4 bases, with 14 bases between the two germline ends. This CDR3 spans 15 amino acids. Germline-derived CDR1 and CDR2 are SGHDN and FVKESK.

This clonotype occurred many times. The chain couples TRBV7-8 to TRBJ2-5; possibly TRBD2 for D (5 bases). CDR3 size: 16 residues. The V and J ends lost 3 bases and 8 bases respectively, with 22 bases between them. CDR1 SGHVS and CDR2 FQNEAQ come from the germline V gene. The CDR3 sequence is CASSFFGLTTLATQYF. DNA for the CDR3: TGTGCCAGCAGCTTTTTCGGACTCACCACTCTTGCTACCCAGTACTTC.

Ten or more counts support this clonotype. V and J are TRBV12-3 or TRBV12-4 and TRBJ2-7, with a tentative D call TRBD1 (5 bases). This CDR3 region has 15 residues. The V and J ends lost 1 base and 0 bases respectively, with 10 bases between them. The CDR3 loop reads CASSLGAGFSYEQYF. CDR3 nucleotide sequence: TGTGCCAGCAGTTTAGGGGCAGGGTTCTCCTACGAGCAGTACTTC.

This clonotype has at least ten counts. This chain connects TRBV20-1 to TRBJ2-7; TRBD2 matches at 11 bases. V was pared by 3 bases and J by 4 bases, with 5 bases of the junction left unmatched. This CDR3 comprises 14 residues. Germline CDR1 DFQATT, CDR2 SNEGSKA (reference sequence). CDR3 loop: CSASGVAGGYEQYF. The CDR3 region has the DNA TGCAGTGCTAGTGGGGTAGCGGGAGGGTACGAGCAGTACTTC.

This clonotype was seen at least ten times. The chain recombines TRBV20-1 with TRBJ2-7; 12 bases are shared with TRBD2. Germline V gives CDR1 DFQATT, CDR2 SNEGSKA (reference sequence). The J segment lost 6 bases and the V segment lost 5 bases, leaving 11 bases of the junction unmatched. There are 15 residues in the CDR3. This CDR3 is CSAPTRASGRGEQYF. As DNA, the CDR3 is TGCAGTGCTCCCACTCGGGCTAGCGGGAGGGGCGAGCAGTACTTC.

In the case of this clonotype: A much larger clone differs by one base, so this may be a read error. The chain combines TRBV28 with TRBJ1-4; weak D call: TRBD1 (5 bases). V lost 11 bases, J lost 10 bases, and 23 bases lay in between. From germline, CDR1 is MDHEN and CDR2 SYDVKM. The CDR3 loop spans 14 amino acids. The CDR3 is CAGTMLGPVAKLFF. CDR3 nucleotide sequence: TGTGCCGGCACCATGTTGGGACCAGTCGCAAAACTGTTTTTT.

This clonotype showed up many times. This sequence joins TRBV7-2 and TRBJ2-3; D may be TRBD2 (6 bases). The V end was cut by 2 bases, the J end by 1 base, with 10 bases between. From germline, CDR1 is SGHTA and CDR2 FQGNSA. The CDR3 runs 15 residues. The CDR3 is CASSLRRDRTDTQYF. The CDR3 region has the DNA TGTGCCAGCAGCTTACGGAGGGATCGCACAGATACGCAGTATTTT. Full variable domain (outside the CDR3, taken from reference TRBV7-2 and TRBJ2-3): GAGVSQSPSNKVTEKGKDVELRCDPISGHTALYWYRQSLGQGLEFLIYFQGNSAPDKSGLPSDRFSAERTGGSVSTLTIQRTQQEDSAVYLCASSLRRDRTDTQYFGPGTRLTVL.